The T cell receptor (beta chain) described here comes from a study of early T cells in non-severe SARS-CoV-2 infection. From germline, CDR1 is LNHNV and CDR2 YYDKDF (reference sequence). With 5 bases removed from V and 5 bases from J, the gap between germline ends came to 13 bases. The CDR3 is 14 amino acids. This clonotype was observed a handful of times. TCRdb itself ran the 5' RACE reads through MiXCR, one entry per CDR3 protein. The table includes tens of thousands of distinct CDR3 sequences, roughly 23% detected once. The source is an adult who was a healthcare worker with PCR-confirmed SARS-CoV-2 infection or an uninfected control (not recorded which). Specimen: whole blood, collected at baseline. The rearrangement uses TRBV15 and TRBJ2-1, with D perhaps matching TRBD1 (5 bases). CDR3 in amino acids: CATSPMTVNNEQFF. The CDR3 bases are TGTGCCACCAGCCCGATGACAGTTAACAATGAGCAGTTCTTC.